Included here is one TCR beta chain sequence, with context. The clone's antigen remains unknown. No qualities accompany the bases; no much larger clone lies one base away. The immunoSEQ v3 hsTCRB kit was used to amplify TCR beta CDR3 regions from genomic DNA through bias-controlled multiplex PCR. The TCR libraries were sequenced on an Illumina NextSeq 500 to approximately 2.1 million read pairs for survey level or roughly 4.5-6 million read pairs for deep level. For the original study's pipeline: V, D and J genes were assigned, non-productive sequences were removed, and clonality was reported by immunoSEQ Analyzer software. To compare repertoires between infused TIL and blood, productive Simpson clonality was used along with the Morisita overlap index of productive TRB rearrangements. For each clone in blood, the absolute clonotype count was estimated by multiplying the lymphocyte count by the CD3+ fraction and by the clone's productive frequency. TCRdb stores this immuneACCESS table with in-frame sequences only. Part of the clones is absent; in the studies checked, under half of the shortfall reflects unresolved V genes, and no reason is known for the rest. D and trimming were read from the DNA, whereas the V and J calls and clone size are those reported in that table. The sample table shows over 15,000 clones, and less than 80% are seen once. Around 33% of the sample belongs to the ten largest clones.

The data were obtained in a study of TIL therapy for anti-PD-1-resistant metastatic lung cancer (dated by TCRdb to the early 2020s). Turning to the overall study: Before any PD-1/PD-L1 blockade was given, tumors were harvested, nivolumab was then administered, and patients who progressed went on to receive lymphodepletion, an infusion of expanded TIL, and IL-2. A median non-synonymous tumor mutation burden of under 1.9 mutations per megabase was determined across the cohort by whole-exome sequencing. Most of the cohort had lung adenocarcinoma, including a handful of EGFR-mutant tumors and two ALK-rearranged tumors, and half of the patients were either current or former smokers. A median age of around 54 years (range roughly 35-80) and a median tumor PD-L1 proportion score of 4.5% to 6.5% were recorded among enrolled patients. T cell receptor beta sequencing of tumor and peripheral blood was used to follow clonotypes across the tumor, the expanded TIL product and serial blood samples. Results the study describes overall, beyond this receptor: Infused TIL clonotypes partially replaced the baseline peripheral repertoire then decayed over months, with no apparent association between persistence and response. The study protocol defined all tumor marker inferences as exploratory. The cohort was highly selected, with more treatment-naive, never-smoker and oncogene-addicted patients than typical, limiting generalizability.

This specimen's time point label, interpreted: pre-treatment sample, taken before nivolumab and TIL therapy. Between October 2017 and 2020, a dual-center phase I trial enrolled adults who had stage 4 NSCLC. Samples were obtained from a single-arm, open-label phase I trial in which tumor-infiltrating lymphocyte therapy with nivolumab was evaluated in advanced non-small cell lung cancer. Blood mononuclear cells from EDTA tubes were isolated by Ficoll gradient, snap-frozen as pellets, and DNA was extracted with a Qiagen mini-prep kit. The sequence was obtained from a person aged 25 to 80 with non-small cell lung cancer. This specimen was blood, taken at baseline.

The CDR3 in this case is CASSNQGSSYEQYF. The DNA sequence follows: TGTGCCAGCAGCAACCAGGGATCCTCCTACGAGCAGTACTTC. The chain is encoded by TRBV11-2 joined to TRBJ2-7, with TRBD1 perhaps the D gene, on 5 matching bases. V is shortened by 5 bases, J by 0 bases, and the region joining them spans 11 bases. The CDR3 goes from the cysteine to the phenylalanine over 14 residues. Solely the CDR3 DNA is kept, with 42 bases framed from the first base. From a lookup of the germline V gene, CDR1 and CDR2 are SGHAT and FQNNGV. The CDR3, completed at both ends by the reference TRBV11-2 and TRBJ2-7 genes, gives the full variable domain EAGVAQSPRYKIIEKRQSVAFWCNPISGHATLYWYQQILGQGPKLLIQFQNNGVVDDSQLPKDRFSAERLKGVDSTLKIQPAKLEDSAVYLCASSNQGSSYEQYFGPGTRLTVT.